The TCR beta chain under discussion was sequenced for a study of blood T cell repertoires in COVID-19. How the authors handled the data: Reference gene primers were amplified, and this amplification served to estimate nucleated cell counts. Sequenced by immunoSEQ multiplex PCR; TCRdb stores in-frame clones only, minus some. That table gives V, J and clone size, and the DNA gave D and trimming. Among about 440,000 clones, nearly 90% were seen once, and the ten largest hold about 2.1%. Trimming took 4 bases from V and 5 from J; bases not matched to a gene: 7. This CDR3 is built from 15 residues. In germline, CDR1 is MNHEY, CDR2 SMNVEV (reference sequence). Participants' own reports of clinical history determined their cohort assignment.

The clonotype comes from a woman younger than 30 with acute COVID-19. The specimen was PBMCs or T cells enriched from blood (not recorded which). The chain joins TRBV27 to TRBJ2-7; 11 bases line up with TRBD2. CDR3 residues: CASSSLAGGIHEQYF. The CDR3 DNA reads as TGTGCCAGCAGTTCCTTAGCGGGGGGGATCCACGAGCAGTACTTC.